The present T cell receptor (beta chain) was sequenced within a study of blood T cell repertoires in COVID-19. In the authors' workflow: Nucleated cell number was recorded as an estimate derived from reference gene primer amplification. The repertoire was sequenced with immunoSEQ multiplex PCR; TCRdb's copy has only in-frame clones and lacks some. The V and J calls and clone size are taken from that table; D and trimming were inferred from the DNA. The sample records under 250,000 clones, 80% to 90% being singletons. Germline loops: CDR1 SNHLY, CDR2 FYNNEI. The CDR3 loop spans 14 amino acids. The V segment lost 7 bases and the J segment 2 bases; nucleotides outside the gene matches: 7. Across about two dozen US areas, participants ranged in age from about 18 to 100 years. Exposed volunteers were people who met a COVID-19 case within 2 weeks before study entry.

The TCR originated in a middle-aged woman who had been exposed to COVID-19. V and J are TRBV2 and TRBJ2-7; 8 nucleotides align to TRBD2. Source material: PBMCs or T cells enriched from blood (not recorded which). The chain's CDR3 is CASTGRGAPYEQYF. The CDR3 nucleotides are TGTGCCAGCACTGGGCGGGGGGCTCCCTACGAGCAGTACTTC.